The present T cell receptor beta chain was sequenced within a study of T-cell memory formation after mild COVID-19. Trimming stripped 0 bases from V and 5 bases from J, with 5 bases between. From germline, CDR1 is SGHDN and CDR2 FVKESK. The CDR3 covers 12 residues. Study-level points and caveats: Pre-infection memory showed some responding clones, and this suggested that cross-reactive memory joined. Of the contracting clones, CD4+ ones lay mainly in CM and EM, and CD8+ ones in EMRA. Among clones contracting day 15 to 85, CD4/CD8 was balanced, whereas later expanders leaned CD4+.

As to this clonotype: Its target is not known.

TCR alpha and TCR beta cDNA libraries carrying sample barcodes and UMIs were produced by 5'RACE using constant-segment primers. TCRdb reprocessed the 5' RACE reads via MiXCR and lists one record per CDR3 protein. Of hundreds of thousands of distinct CDR3 sequences in the sample, under 30% were seen once. The sequenced material came from PBMCs or a T cell subset sorted from them (not recorded which). V gene TRBV14 combines with J gene TRBJ2-7, with no clear D. This clonotype was sampled from an adult woman who had mild COVID-19 (a few samples of this study predate the infection). Cell type and time point are not known. As DNA, the CDR3 is TGTGCCAGCAGCCAAGAGGCCCACGAGCAGTACTTC. It yields the protein CASSQEAHEQYF.